The entry below describes one TCR beta chain. Antigen specificity is unknown. The data belong to a study of cytomegalovirus exposure and HLA in healthy donors. Study-wide points: Generally TCR sequences proved uncommon, though certain public TCRs appeared in numerous donors. CMV antigen specificity was confirmed in vitro for a few CMV-associated chains.

From germline, CDR1 is MNHNS and CDR2 SASEGT. This CDR3 is built from 12 residues. Trimming removed 1 base at V and 4 bases at J, with 4 bases between. The repertoire was sequenced with immunoSEQ multiplex PCR; TCRdb's copy has only in-frame clones and lacks some. This table holds 40,000 to 55,000 clones, 93% found once. Specimen: PBMCs. The genes are TRBV6-1 and TRBJ2-5; D not resolved. The source of this sequence is a young woman in good health and CMV-seronegative. The CDR3 is CASSEVGETQYF. The CDR3, as DNA: TGTGCCAGCAGTGAAGTCGGAGAGACCCAGTACTTC.